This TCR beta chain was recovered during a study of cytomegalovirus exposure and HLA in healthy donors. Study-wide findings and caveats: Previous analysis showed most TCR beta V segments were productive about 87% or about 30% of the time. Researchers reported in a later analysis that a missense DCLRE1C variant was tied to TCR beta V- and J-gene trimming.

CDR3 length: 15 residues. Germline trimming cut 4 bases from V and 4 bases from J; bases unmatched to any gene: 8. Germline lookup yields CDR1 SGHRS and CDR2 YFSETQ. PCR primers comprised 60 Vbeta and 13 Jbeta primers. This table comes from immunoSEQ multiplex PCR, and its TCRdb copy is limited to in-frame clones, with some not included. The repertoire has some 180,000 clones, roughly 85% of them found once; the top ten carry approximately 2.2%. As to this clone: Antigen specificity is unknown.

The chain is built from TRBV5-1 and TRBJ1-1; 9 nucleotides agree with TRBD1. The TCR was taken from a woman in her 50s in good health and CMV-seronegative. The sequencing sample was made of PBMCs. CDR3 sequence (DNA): TGCGCCAGCAGCGCCTGGACAGGGGCGCGCACTGAAGCTTTCTTT. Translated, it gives CASSAWTGARTEAFF. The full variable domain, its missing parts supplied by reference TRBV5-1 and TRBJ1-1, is KAGVTQTPRYLIKTRGQQVTLSCSPISGHRSVSWYQQTPGQGLQFLFEYFSETQRNKGNFPGRFSGRQFSNSRSEMNVSTLELGDSALYLCASSAWTGARTEAFFGQGTRLTVV.